This T cell receptor beta chain was retrieved from a study of cytomegalovirus exposure and HLA in healthy donors (dated by TCRdb to 2015 to 2018). Concerning the study at large: According to an earlier analysis of a few hundred of the donors, about 179 million T cells yielded 117 million unique TCR beta sequences and approximately 300 Gb of sequence data. About 280 gigabases of sequencing data and tens of millions of unique TCR sequences made up an early release that covered approximately 620 HLA-typed donors. Of the 398 genotyped donors, roughly 85% fell in the genetic ancestry cluster associated with self-reported Caucasian donors. The study aimed to test whether cataloging public T cell receptors could reveal signatures of past pathogen exposure. Using immunosequencing, the study profiled T cell repertoires from about 650 subjects and related those repertoires to cytomegalovirus serostatus. A separate validation cohort of roughly 110 different subjects was used in addition to the approximately 700-subject first cohort. High-throughput TCR immunosequencing, statistical association of individual TCRs with disease status, and machine learning were combined to predict cytomegalovirus infection status. In a later analysis, previously published TCR beta repertoires from 600 to 850 donors were re-analyzed and high-resolution HLA genotyping was added so that TCR occurrence patterns could be studied. The later analysis used no new phenotypic data to find candidate immune exposures, relying instead on TCR beta sequences and their occurrence across donors. In an earlier analysis of over 550 of the donors, high-throughput TCR beta sequencing was used to judge whether each TCR beta V gene segment behaved as functional or pseudogenic. Donor age, sex, ethnicity and CMV serostatus were compiled alongside the repertoire data. A later genetic analysis used genome-wide SNP genotypes for about 55% of the 666 donors, treating that subset as a discovery cohort. All discovery cohort repertoires had been generated on a single sequencing platform. Both class I and class II loci were covered by HLA typing, at four-digit resolution. Typing coverage varied by locus: roughly 620-640 donors for A, B, C, DRB1 and DQB1; roughly 560 for DQA1; about 570 for DPA1; about 450 for DPB1. Roughly 5 DR-DQ haplotypes were handled as single units for association and clustering, since linkage in the cohort was strong. On average, roughly 250,000 unique TCR beta nucleotide sequences were sequenced per donor among some 430 genotyped donors of the cohort, with 15% to 20% of those sequences being non-productive. Here is what the overall study found, with its caveats: Because HLA typing was missing for some donors at each locus, association tests included only the typed subset. An association between a missense DCLRE1C variant and V-gene and J-gene trimming of TCR beta chains was found in a later genetic analysis and replicated in an independent cohort. In a later analysis, the rate of TCR association differed among HLA loci, with DRB1 alleles having the most associated TCRs and HLA-C alleles having the fewest. The authors suggested that the approach could potentially be extended to other disease states and immunological phenotypes. Most TCR sequences were seen in very few donors, while some public TCRs were found in many individuals. When HLA alleles, especially DR and DQ, strongly co-occurred, TCR associations were difficult to assign to individual alleles. Specific HLA alleles were associated with 15,000 to 20,000 TCR beta sequences at a false discovery rate of 0.05 in a later analysis. The classifier was reported to diagnose cytomegalovirus status with high specificity and sensitivity in both the original and validation cohorts. Correlated functional status among segregating V segments might reflect linkage disequilibrium, but an unknown experimental factor could not be ruled out. A further reported finding was that TCR beta sequences accurately predicted the HLA-A and HLA-B alleles for most subjects in the first cohort. This cohort had only TCR beta chains sequenced, and the lack of alpha or paired-chain data limited which features could be detected. In a later analysis, HLA-associated TCR beta chains were found to be more clonally expanded and to have lower generation probabilities than equally common non-associated chains. According to a later analysis, most CMV-associated TCR beta chains appeared to be HLA-restricted, and the HLA associations seemed to be driven largely by CMV exposure. In a later genetic analysis, fewer N-insertions in productive TCRs were reported among donors in an Asian-associated ancestry cluster than the approximately 710-donor mean. In an earlier analysis of about 550 of the donors, most TCR beta V segments were observed in productive rearrangements about 87% or about 30% of the time, broadly matching IMGT annotations. A group of highly shared sequence variants was considered likely to be a technical artifact of the sequencing pipeline. The only immune exposure information available for the cohort was CMV serostatus. According to a later analysis, parvovirus B19, influenza, CMV and Epstein-Barr virus appeared linked to several top co-occurrence clusters. Presence/absence analyses assumed roughly uniform sequencing depth across donors, an assumption that may not hold. In vitro tests confirmed that a few of the cytomegalovirus-associated TCR beta chains recognize cytomegalovirus antigens. The earlier analysis of 587 of the donors excluded approximately 15 rarely observed V segments, including chromosome 9 orphons, because counts were too low. A total of some 180 TCR beta chains were listed by the study as associated with cytomegalovirus.

Comment on this clone: Its antigen is unknown. No much larger clone exists at a distance of one base, and base qualities are not known.

Preparation of the library involved the immunoSEQ multiplex PCR assay. For the multiplex PCR, a mixture combining 60 forward primers for TCR Vbeta segments and 13 reverse primers for TCR Jbeta segments was used. The CDR3 region of rearranged TCR beta genes was amplified from genomic DNA with a multiplex PCR assay. The Illumina HiSeq System was used to sequence the amplified TCR beta libraries as 87-base-pair reads. In the source study's methods: Across the 500 to 700 repertoires, a later analysis counted some 81 million unique TCR beta chains, approximately 12 million of which were shared by at least two donors. To remove PCR and sequencing errors, raw reads were error-corrected and collapsed into unique sequences using a nearest-neighbor algorithm that merged closely related sequences. V, D and J gene segments were assigned by aligning CDR3 sequences to IMGT reference sequences. For a sequence to be retained, a match of at least six nucleotides to both a V gene segment and a J gene segment was required. A rearrangement counted as productive if the CDR3 had no stop codons and remained in frame with V and J, and every other rearrangement counted as non-productive. Following IMGT convention, CDR3 was defined as the stretch from the second conserved V-encoded cysteine up to the conserved J-encoded phenylalanine. In an earlier analysis of some 550 of the donors, sequences lacking an unambiguous match to a single V gene segment were excluded. In an earlier analysis of approximately 500 of the donors, a V segment was called functional when productive rearrangements were above 56.7%, and segregating when the standard deviation between donors exceeded 5%. A statistical classification framework was built for diagnosing cytomegalovirus status from the catalog of TCR beta chain sequences. In a later analysis, TCR nucleotide sequences were compared against IMGT/GENE-DB human TR gene sequences so that V and J genes could be assigned. A later analysis assigned CDR3 sequences and most-parsimonious VDJ recombination scenarios with the TCRdist pipeline. In a later analysis, each TCR beta chain was defined by its CDR3 amino acid sequence together with its V-gene family, and reads without a unique V-gene family were excluded. A later analysis removed roughly 590 highly shared, low-generation-probability nucleotide sequences to deal with suspected cross-contamination and a sequencing artifact. In a later analysis, a clonal expansion index was calculated for each public chain from normalized within-repertoire ranks of inferred template counts. A later analysis computed generation probabilities with a VDJ recombination model fitted to out-of-frame rearrangements, and checked the results against IGoR. Hypergeometric tests were used in a later analysis to score TCR-TCR, TCR-HLA and TCR-CMV co-occurrence, with a repertoire-size bias correction applied to the TCR pairs. False discovery rates were estimated in a later analysis by permuting HLA or CMV assignments 20 times. A later analysis grouped co-occurring TCRs with DBSCAN, adding TCRdist sequence similarity when clustering within HLA-allele-positive subsets. Co-occurrence clustering excluded repertoires with fewer than 30,000 or more than 120,000 public chains, plus five with anomalous nucleotide sharing. Imported from immuneACCESS, the table was reduced by TCRdb to in-frame sequences with V and J called. These copies leave out some clones; in studies compared against another copy, an unresolved V gene accounts for under half, and the cause of the remainder is not known. The DNA was the basis for D and trimming; V, J and clone size are from that table. Here the sample has 150,000 or so clones; roughly 80% occur a single time. Clones ranked in the top ten supply about 2.3% of the sample.

The cohort consisted of 600 or so healthy bone marrow donors. All cohort members were sampled while nominally healthy, although unrecorded immune exposures were likely present. The donor was CMV seronegative and was included in the group of 352 seronegative cohort members. Each donor provided a peripheral blood sample, and peripheral blood mononuclear cells were used for TCR beta sequencing. The Qiagen DNeasy Blood Extraction Kit was used to extract genomic DNA from the blood cell samples. This clonotype was sampled from a female donor in good health and CMV-seronegative. The material sequenced was PBMCs.

DNA sequence: TGCGCCAGCAGTGATTTGTTCTCGGGGGTTGGTGAGCAGTTCTTC. This yields the protein CASSDLFSGVGEQFF. The chain was built from TRBV10-2 and TRBJ2-1; perhaps TRBD2 is the D gene, with 6 bases matching. The germline V gene supplies CDR1 WSHSY and CDR2 SAAADI. V is reduced by 3 bases and J by 9 bases, leaving a spacing of 18 bases between them. From the cysteine through the phenylalanine, the CDR3 covers 15 amino acids. Only the CDR3 DNA stays, 45 bases, in frame from base 1.